The 32 T cell receptor beta chains listed next were all sequenced from one sample in a study of blood T cell repertoires in COVID-19. TCRdb's copy holds only in-frame clones and misses some; the assay was immunoSEQ multiplex PCR. The profile shows 150,000 to 200,000 clones, around 86% of them singletons. The sequencing sample was made of peripheral blood. The receptors stem from a man aged 65-85 years with acute or convalescent COVID-19.

Here the CDR3 reads CASSKTGGNTEAFF. CDR3 DNA sequence: TGTGCCAGCAGTAAAACAGGGGGCAACACTGAAGCTTTCTTT. The chain uses TRBV3-1 (or the pseudogene TRBV3-2) and TRBJ1-1; 9 nucleotides line up with TRBD1. Unmatched junction bases numbered 4, after V lost 6 bases and J lost 2 bases. The CDR3 length is 14 residues. CDR1 and CDR2 (germline): LGHDT, YNNKEL (reference sequence).

The chain joins TRBV5-1 to TRBJ2-2; 9 nucleotides match TRBD1. CDR1 and CDR2 (germline): SGHRS, YFSETQ. The CDR3 is 16 amino acids. V shed 1 base and J 6 bases; nucleotides not matched to a gene: 7. The chain's CDR3 is CASSLLGTGTSGELFF. The CDR3 DNA sequence: TGCGCCAGCAGCTTGTTAGGGACAGGGACTTCCGGGGAGCTGTTTTTT.

This clone occurred a few times. The chain recombines TRBV6-5 with TRBJ1-1; possibly TRBD1 for D (6 bases). The germline gives CDR1 MNHEY, CDR2 SVGAGI. V was clipped by 8 bases and J by 6 bases, with 22 bases between them. The CDR3 runs 15 residues. In DNA form, the CDR3 reads TGTGCCAGCGGCGGCGGGGGCCGACAAATCTCTGAAGCTTTCTTT. Its protein product is CASGGGGRQISEAFF.

In DNA, the CDR3 is TGTGCCAGCAGCGGAGGGACGAACGAAGAGACCCAGTACTTC. It specifies CASSGGTNEETQYF. The gene calls are TRBV5-5 and TRBJ2-5, with D perhaps TRBD2 (6 bases). V was shortened by 4 bases and J by 3 bases, with 13 bases between the two germline ends. The CDR3 sequence is 14 residues long. Looked up from germline, CDR1 is SGHKS and CDR2 is YYEKEE (reference sequence).

V usage is TRBV27 and J usage is TRBJ2-2; a possible D gene is TRBD1 (6 bases). Trimming removed 3 bases from V and 2 bases from J, with 10 bases in between. CDR3 size: 15 residues. Germline assignment: CDR1 MNHEY and CDR2 SMNVEV (reference sequence). The CDR3 protein is CASSFRDTNTGELFF. DNA of the CDR3: TGTGCCAGCAGTTTCAGGGACACTAACACCGGGGAGCTGTTTTTT.

The chain joins TRBV7-3 to TRBJ2-1; 9 positions agree with TRBD1. The germline gives CDR1 SGHTA, CDR2 FQGTGA. The length of the CDR3 is 15 residues. Losses at the gene ends were 5 bases for V and 4 bases for J; bases not matched to a gene: 6. In DNA, the CDR3 is TGTGCCAGCAGCCTCACAGGGGGCACATACAATGAGCAGTTCTTC. It is translated as CASSLTGGTYNEQFF. Together with reference TRBV7-3 and TRBJ2-1, the CDR3 gives the full variable domain: GAGVSQTPSNKVTEKGKYVELRCDPISGHTALYWYRQSLGQGPEFLIYFQGTGAADDSGLPNDRFFAVRPEGSVSTLKIQRTERGDSAVYLCASSLTGGTYNEQFFGPGTRLTVL.

The genes are TRBV5-1 and TRBJ2-7; 8 bases are shared with TRBD1. There are 14 residues in the CDR3. V trimming: 0 bases; J trimming: 1 base; junction bases outside the gene matches: 0. Germline CDR1 SGHRS, CDR2 YFSETQ. This CDR3 is CASSLDRGSYEQYF. The CDR3 DNA reads as TGCGCCAGCAGCTTGGACAGGGGGTCCTACGAGCAGTACTTC.

The rearrangement uses TRBV4-3 and TRBJ2-7; 8 bases match TRBD2. V was clipped by 4 bases and J by 1 base; unmatched bases: 6. The CDR3 totals 15 residues. The germline gives CDR1 LGHNA, CDR2 YSLEER. The DNA of the CDR3 is TGCGCCAGCAGCCCCCTACGGGGGGGTTCCTACGAGCAGTACTTC. Residues: CASSPLRGGSYEQYF.

The chain couples TRBV28 to TRBJ1-4, with TRBD1 as a possible D gene (5 bases). Germline CDR1 and CDR2: MDHEN and SYDVKM. The CDR3 totals 17 residues. Trimming shortened V by 6 bases and J by 4 bases, and 21 bases separated the two germline ends. The CDR3 is CASSLVDAGGFNEKLFF. CDR3 nucleotide sequence: TGTGCCAGCAGCCTTGTGGACGCGGGGGGATTTAATGAAAAACTGTTTTTT.

This clone was seen once. V gene TRBV24-1 combines with J gene TRBJ1-4; 7 bases agree with TRBD1. Germline trimming cut 5 bases from V and 8 bases from J; bases unmatched to any gene: 16. The CDR3 extends over 17 amino acids. CDR1 is KGHDR, CDR2 SFDVKD, per germline. The CDR3, as DNA: TGTGCCACCAGTGTCCTCCCTTGCGGGACAGCCCAGGAAAAACTGTTTTTT. It yields the protein CATSVLPCGTAQEKLFF.

The V gene is TRBV13, the J gene TRBJ2-2; TRBD1 matches 12 bases. Germline CDR1 and CDR2: PRHDT and FYEKMQ (reference sequence). The CDR3 covers 18 residues. With 3 bases clipped from V and 1 base from J, the junction kept 6 bases outside the gene matches. CDR3 amino acids: CASSFWGDRGQNTGELFF. DNA for the CDR3: TGTGCCAGCAGCTTTTGGGGGGACAGGGGGCAGAACACCGGGGAGCTGTTTTTT.

This CDR3 is CASHSGGGGGQPQHF. CDR3 DNA: TGTGCCAGCCACTCGGGTGGGGGGGGCGGACAGCCCCAGCATTTT. The rearrangement uses TRBV6-5 and TRBJ1-5; TRBD1 might be the D (6 bases). The CDR3 has 15 residues. Germline values: CDR1 MNHEY, CDR2 SVGAGI. V lost 8 bases to trimming and J lost 7 bases, with 21 bases between them.

There are a few counts of this clone. The CDR3 DNA follows: TGCAGTGGTGGGACAGGGGGAATGAGGTACTTC. Translating it yields CSGGTGGMRYF. The chain employs TRBV29-1 and TRBJ2-5; the match to TRBD1 covers 11 bases. Germline-derived CDR1 and CDR2 are SQVTM and ANQGSEA. This CDR3 has 11 residues.

The chain links TRBV19 to TRBJ2-3, with 10 bases aligning to TRBD2. Per germline, CDR1 LNHDA and CDR2 SQIVND (reference sequence). J was trimmed by 6 bases and V by 4 bases; bases with no gene match: 13. The length of the CDR3 is 17 residues. CDR3 amino acids: CASSTYPSGRVGDTQYF. The CDR3 DNA is TGTGCCAGTAGTACCTACCCCAGCGGGAGGGTGGGGGATACGCAGTATTTT.

The chain uses TRBV11-1 and TRBJ1-1, with 8 bases that match TRBD1. Per the germline V gene, CDR1 is SGHAT and CDR2 is FQDESV (reference sequence). The CDR3 has 14 residues. Germline trimming cut 5 bases from V and 5 bases from J; bases unmatched to any gene: 7. CDR3 nucleotide sequence: TGTGCCAGCAGCAGACGACAGGGGAGGACTGAAGCTTTCTTT. It encodes CASSRRQGRTEAFF.

This chain links TRBV7-3 with TRBJ2-2; possibly TRBD1 for D (5 bases). V lost 4 bases and J 4 bases, leaving 7 bases between the germline ends. Germline-derived CDR1 and CDR2 are SGHTA and FQGTGA. The CDR3 totals 13 residues. The CDR3 DNA reads as TGTGCCAGCAGCTCCACAGGCACCGGGGAGCTGTTTTTT. Translated, it gives CASSSTGTGELFF. The full variable domain, in which reference TRBV7-3 and TRBJ2-2 provide the parts outside the CDR3, is GAGVSQTPSNKVTEKGKYVELRCDPISGHTALYWYRQSLGQGPEFLIYFQGTGAADDSGLPNDRFFAVRPEGSVSTLKIQRTERGDSAVYLCASSSTGTGELFFGEGSRLTVL.

The rearrangement joins TRBV7-9 to TRBJ2-3, with TRBD1 as a possible D gene (6 bases). Per germline, CDR1 SEHNR and CDR2 FQNEAQ (reference sequence). The CDR3 covers 14 residues. Trimming took off 3 bases at V and 1 base at J, with 8 bases between the two ends. The CDR3 spells CASSFRGGTDTQYF. The CDR3 nucleotides read TGTGCCAGCAGCTTCAGGGGAGGCACAGATACGCAGTATTTT.

The chain employs TRBV30 and TRBJ1-2; D is undetermined. V was clipped by 7 bases and J by 4 bases, with 10 bases between them. The CDR3 runs to 11 residues. From germline, CDR1 is GTSNPN and CDR2 SVGIG (reference sequence). The CDR3 DNA reads TGTGCCTATGACTCTGCCTATGGCTACACCTTC. This encodes CAYDSAYGYTF.

The gene calls are TRBV28 and TRBJ2-7, with 7 bases fitting TRBD2. Trimming removed 3 bases from V and 2 bases from J; junction bases left unmatched: 7. This CDR3 spans 15 amino acids. Looked up from germline, CDR1 is MDHEN and CDR2 is SYDVKM. The CDR3 coding sequence is TGTGCCAGCAGTTTCCAAGCGGGGTCTCCCTACGAGCAGTACTTC. Residues: CASSFQAGSPYEQYF.

The chain links TRBV5-1 to TRBJ2-7, with TRBD1 matching 7 bases. The V gene's germline CDR1 is SGHRS and CDR2 YFSETQ. J gave up 2 bases and V 1 base, and 9 bases lay outside the gene matches. The CDR3 loop spans 16 amino acids. DNA for the CDR3: TGCGCCAGCAGCTTGACAGGGGCGAAAACTACCTACGAGCAGTACTTC. Translation gives CASSLTGAKTTYEQYF.

The chain uses TRBV7-2 and TRBJ1-1; 8 positions agree with TRBD1. Germline loops: CDR1 SGHTA, CDR2 FQGNSA. CDR3 length: 18 residues. The V segment lost 1 base and the J segment 6 bases; nucleotides outside the gene matches: 16. Here the CDR3 DNA reads TGTGCCAGCAGCTTAGTGGTGCGTTGGACAGGGAGGGGTCCTGAAGCTTTCTTT. This sequence encodes CASSLVVRWTGRGPEAFF.

This chain links TRBV5-1 with TRBJ2-7, with D possibly being TRBD2 (6 bases). The CDR3 length is 15 residues. CDR1 and CDR2 (germline): SGHRS, YFSETQ. V lost 0 bases and J 3 bases, leaving 13 bases between the germline ends. The CDR3 sequence: CASSLVAGRNYEQYF. The CDR3 DNA sequence: TGCGCCAGCAGCTTGGTGGCCGGGAGAAACTACGAGCAGTACTTC. The full variable domain, in which reference TRBV5-1 and TRBJ2-7 provide the parts outside the CDR3, is KAGVTQTPRYLIKTRGQQVTLSCSPISGHRSVSWYQQTPGQGLQFLFEYFSETQRNKGNFPGRFSGRQFSNSRSEMNVSTLELGDSALYLCASSLVAGRNYEQYFGPGTRLTVT.

As to this clone: The sample carries other DNA sequences with the same CDR3. The chain employs TRBV2 and TRBJ2-3; D ambiguous. The ends were cut back, 8 bases at V and 3 bases at J, with 6 bases in the middle. The germline V gene encodes CDR1 SNHLY and CDR2 FYNNEI. The CDR3 has 11 amino acids. CDR3 protein: CASSYTDTQYF. The CDR3 nucleotides are TGTGCCAGCTCTTATACAGATACGCAGTATTTT.

The chain carries TRBV5-4 and TRBJ2-5; D is perhaps TRBD2 (5 bases). Germline CDR1 reads SGHNT; CDR2 reads YYREEE (reference sequence). The CDR3 covers 16 residues. V lost 3 bases and J lost 5, with 20 bases in between. In nucleotides, the CDR3 is TGTGCCAGCAGCTCGGGGAGTTTCAGGATAGGGGAGACCCAGTACTTC. Its translation: CASSSGSFRIGETQYF.

The chain recombines TRBV5-1 with TRBJ2-3, with 10 bases matching TRBD2. CDR3 length: 15 amino acids. Germline V gene sequence: CDR1 SGHRS, CDR2 YFSETQ. Trimming cost V 0 bases and J 8 bases; bases outside gene matches: 6. CDR3 sequence reads: CASSLDASGSVTQYF. Here the CDR3 DNA reads TGCGCCAGCAGCTTGGATGCTAGCGGGAGTGTTACGCAGTATTTT.

There are a few counts of this clone. At one end, the junction sequence differs from germline, possibly due to a read error. The J gene is TRBJ2-3, the V gene TRBV19, with 8 bases fitting TRBD1. This CDR3 region has 12 residues. The germline V gene encodes CDR1 LNHDA and CDR2 SQIVND (reference sequence). The CDR3 sequence: CASSIRQGFFRF. The CDR3 DNA follows: TGTGCCAGTAGTATACGACAGGGGTTCTTCAGATTT.

The J gene is TRBJ1-6, the V gene TRBV11-2; D call uncertain. CDR3 length: 16 residues. Germline CDR1 and CDR2: SGHAT and FQNNGV. V lost 1 base, J lost 0 bases, and 7 bases lay in between. The CDR3 DNA sequence: TGTGCCAGCAGCTTAGCTGGAGGCTCCTATAATTCACCCCTCCACTTT. Residues: CASSLAGGSYNSPLHF.

The chain carries TRBV11-2 and TRBJ2-1; 7 bases are a match to TRBD2. Germline CDR1 SGHAT, CDR2 FQNNGV. After removal of 4 bases from V and 0 bases from J, the junction contained 3 bases not matched to a gene. The CDR3 runs 15 residues. The CDR3 region has the DNA TGTGCCAGCAGCTGGGGGGGGAGCTCCTACAATGAGCAGTTCTTC. Encoded protein: CASSWGGSSYNEQFF.

The genes are TRBV10-3 and TRBJ2-2; a possible D gene is TRBD2 (6 bases). The CDR3 has 13 residues. V shed 6 bases and J shed 4 bases, with 9 bases lying between them. Germline assignment: CDR1 ENHRY and CDR2 SYGVKD. CDR3 sequence: CAISGRGTGELFF. The CDR3 nucleotides read TGTGCCATCAGCGGGCGGGGCACCGGGGAGCTGTTTTTT.

The rearrangement joins TRBV6-6 to TRBJ2-7; unclear D gene. Germline CDR1 reads MNHNY; CDR2 reads SVGAGI (reference sequence). The ends were cut back, 8 bases at V and 3 bases at J, with 14 bases in the middle. This CDR3 has 13 amino acids. CDR3 sequence (DNA): TGTGCCAGCTCAATGGGCAGGAACTACGAGCAGTACTTC. Translated: CASSMGRNYEQYF.

The J gene is TRBJ2-3, the V gene TRBV6-2 or TRBV6-3; D unclear. The V and J ends lost 2 bases and 6 bases respectively, with 9 bases between them. Germline assignment: CDR1 MNHEY and CDR2 SVGEGT. The CDR3 runs 13 residues. DNA for the CDR3: TGTGCCAGCAGTTACGACTTCCACGATACGCAGTATTTT. Its protein is CASSYDFHDTQYF.

The chain is built from TRBV9 and TRBJ2-7; unclear D gene. The germline V and J ends were trimmed by 4 bases and 1 base, with 9 bases remaining between them. This CDR3 is 13 amino acids long. Germline V gene lookup returns CDR1 SGDLS and CDR2 YYNGEE. This CDR3 reads CASSQTGSYEQYF. The DNA of the CDR3 is TGTGCCAGCAGCCAGACTGGTTCCTACGAGCAGTACTTC.